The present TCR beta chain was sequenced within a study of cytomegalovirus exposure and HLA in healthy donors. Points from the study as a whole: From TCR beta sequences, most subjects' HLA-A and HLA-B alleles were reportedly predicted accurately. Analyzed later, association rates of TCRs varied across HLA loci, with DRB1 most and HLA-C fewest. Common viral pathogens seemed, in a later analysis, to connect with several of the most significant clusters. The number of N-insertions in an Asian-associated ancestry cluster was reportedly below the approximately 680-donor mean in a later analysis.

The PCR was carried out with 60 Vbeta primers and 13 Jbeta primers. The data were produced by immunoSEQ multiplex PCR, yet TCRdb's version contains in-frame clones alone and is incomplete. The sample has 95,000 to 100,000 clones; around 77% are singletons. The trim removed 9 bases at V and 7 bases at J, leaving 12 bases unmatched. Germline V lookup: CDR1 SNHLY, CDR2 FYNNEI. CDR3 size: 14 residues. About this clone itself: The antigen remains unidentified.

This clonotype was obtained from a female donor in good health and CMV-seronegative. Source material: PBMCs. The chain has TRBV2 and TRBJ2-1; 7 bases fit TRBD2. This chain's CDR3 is CASSLTGGGNEQFF. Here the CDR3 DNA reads TGTGCCAGTTCCCTAACGGGGGGTGGAAATGAGCAGTTCTTC.